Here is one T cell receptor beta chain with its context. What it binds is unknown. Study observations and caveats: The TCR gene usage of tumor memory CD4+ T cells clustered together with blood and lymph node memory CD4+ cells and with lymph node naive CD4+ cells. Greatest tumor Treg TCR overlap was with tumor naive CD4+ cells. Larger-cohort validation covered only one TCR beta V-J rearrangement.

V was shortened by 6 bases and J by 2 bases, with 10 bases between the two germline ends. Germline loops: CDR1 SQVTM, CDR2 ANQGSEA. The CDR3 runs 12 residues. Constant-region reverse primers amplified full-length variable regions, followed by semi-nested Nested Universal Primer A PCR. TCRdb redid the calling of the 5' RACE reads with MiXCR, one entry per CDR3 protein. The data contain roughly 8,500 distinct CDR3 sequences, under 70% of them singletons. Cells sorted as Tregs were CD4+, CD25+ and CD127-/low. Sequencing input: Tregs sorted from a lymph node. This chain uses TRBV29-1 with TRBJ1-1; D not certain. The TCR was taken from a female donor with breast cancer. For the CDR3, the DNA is TGCAGCGTCCGAGAAGCCAACACTGAAGCTTTCTTT. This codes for CSVREANTEAFF.